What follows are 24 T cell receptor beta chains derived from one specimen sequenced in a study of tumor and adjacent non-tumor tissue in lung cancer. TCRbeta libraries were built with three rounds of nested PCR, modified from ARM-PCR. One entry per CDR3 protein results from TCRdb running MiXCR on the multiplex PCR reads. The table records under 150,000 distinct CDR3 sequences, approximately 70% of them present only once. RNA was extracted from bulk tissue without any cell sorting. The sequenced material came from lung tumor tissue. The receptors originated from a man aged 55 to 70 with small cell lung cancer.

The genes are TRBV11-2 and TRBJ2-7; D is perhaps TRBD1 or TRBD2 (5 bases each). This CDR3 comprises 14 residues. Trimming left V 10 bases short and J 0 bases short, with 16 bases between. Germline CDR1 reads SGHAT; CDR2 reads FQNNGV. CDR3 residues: CAISSGGPSYEQYV. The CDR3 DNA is TGTGCCATAAGCTCTGGGGGACCCTCCTACGAGCAGTACGTC.

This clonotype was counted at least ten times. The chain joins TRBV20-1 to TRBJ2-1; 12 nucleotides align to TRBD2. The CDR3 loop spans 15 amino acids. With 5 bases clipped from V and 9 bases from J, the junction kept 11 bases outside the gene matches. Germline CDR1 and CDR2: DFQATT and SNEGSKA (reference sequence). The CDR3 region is CSAPTRLAGDSEQFF. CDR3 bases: TGCAGTGCTCCGACCCGACTAGCGGGGGACTCTGAGCAGTTCTTC.

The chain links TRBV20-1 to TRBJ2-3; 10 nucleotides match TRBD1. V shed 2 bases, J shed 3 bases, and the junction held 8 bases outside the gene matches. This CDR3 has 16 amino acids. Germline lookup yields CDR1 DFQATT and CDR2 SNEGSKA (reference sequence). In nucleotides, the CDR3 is TGCAGTGCTAGAAAGACAGGGGGCGTCAGGACAGATACGCAGTATTTT. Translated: CSARKTGGVRTDTQYF.

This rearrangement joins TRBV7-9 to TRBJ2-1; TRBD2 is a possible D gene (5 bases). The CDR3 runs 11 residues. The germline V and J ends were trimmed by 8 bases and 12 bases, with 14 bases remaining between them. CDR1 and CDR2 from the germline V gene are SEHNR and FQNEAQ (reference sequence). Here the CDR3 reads CASGASNGQFF. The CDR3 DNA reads TGTGCCAGCGGTGCTAGCAACGGGCAGTTCTTC.

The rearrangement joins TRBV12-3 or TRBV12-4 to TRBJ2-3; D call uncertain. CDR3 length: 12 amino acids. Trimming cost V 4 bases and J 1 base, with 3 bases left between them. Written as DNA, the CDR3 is TGTGCCAGCAGTTATGGCACAGATACGCAGTATTTT. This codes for CASSYGTDTQYF.

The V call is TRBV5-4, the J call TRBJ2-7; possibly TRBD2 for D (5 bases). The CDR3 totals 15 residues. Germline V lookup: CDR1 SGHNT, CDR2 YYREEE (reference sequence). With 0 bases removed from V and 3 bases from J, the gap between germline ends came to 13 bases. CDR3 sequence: CASSLGLADIYEQYF. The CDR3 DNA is TGTGCCAGCAGCTTGGGGCTAGCTGATATCTACGAGCAGTACTTC.

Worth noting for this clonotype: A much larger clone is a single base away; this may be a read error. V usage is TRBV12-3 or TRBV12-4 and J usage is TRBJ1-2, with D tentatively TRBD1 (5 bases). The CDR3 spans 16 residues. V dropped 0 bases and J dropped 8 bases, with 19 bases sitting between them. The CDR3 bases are TGTGCCAGCAGTTTAGCGGGAAGCGGGGGAGTTTGGGGCTACACCTTC. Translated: CASSLAGSGGVWGYTF.

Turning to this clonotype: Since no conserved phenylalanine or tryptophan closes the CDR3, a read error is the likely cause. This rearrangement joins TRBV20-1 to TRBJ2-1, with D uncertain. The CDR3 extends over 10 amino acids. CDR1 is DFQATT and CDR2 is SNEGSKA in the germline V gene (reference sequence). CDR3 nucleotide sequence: TGCACTGCCGGAATAGGGGAGCAGTTCTCC. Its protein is CTAGIGEQFS.

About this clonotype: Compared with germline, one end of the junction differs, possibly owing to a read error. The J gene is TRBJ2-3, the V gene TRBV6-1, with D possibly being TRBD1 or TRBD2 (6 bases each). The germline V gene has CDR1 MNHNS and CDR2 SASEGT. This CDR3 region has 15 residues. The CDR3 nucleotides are TGTGCCAGCAATGCTTATGCGCGGGACACAAATACGCAGTATTTT. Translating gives CASNAYARDTNTQYF.

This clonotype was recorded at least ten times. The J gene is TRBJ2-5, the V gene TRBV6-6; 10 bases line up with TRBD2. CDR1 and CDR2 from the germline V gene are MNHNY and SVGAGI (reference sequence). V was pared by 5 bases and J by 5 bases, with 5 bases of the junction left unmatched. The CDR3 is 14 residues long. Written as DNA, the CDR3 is TGTGCCAGCAGTCGGGGACTAGCGCGGGAGACCCAGTACTTC. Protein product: CASSRGLARETQYF.

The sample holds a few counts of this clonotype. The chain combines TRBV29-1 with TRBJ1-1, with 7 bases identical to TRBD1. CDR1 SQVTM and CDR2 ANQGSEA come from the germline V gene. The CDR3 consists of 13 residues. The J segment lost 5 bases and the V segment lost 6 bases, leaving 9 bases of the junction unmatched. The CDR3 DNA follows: TGCAGCGTGGGGGGACAGAGGGGAACTGAAGCTTTCTTT. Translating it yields CSVGGQRGTEAFF.

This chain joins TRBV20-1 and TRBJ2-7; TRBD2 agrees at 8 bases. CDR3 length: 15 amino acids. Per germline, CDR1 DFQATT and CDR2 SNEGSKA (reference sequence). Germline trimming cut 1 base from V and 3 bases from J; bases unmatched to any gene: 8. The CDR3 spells CSARGRASGRYEQYF. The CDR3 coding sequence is TGCAGTGCTAGAGGAAGGGCTAGCGGGCGCTACGAGCAGTACTTC.

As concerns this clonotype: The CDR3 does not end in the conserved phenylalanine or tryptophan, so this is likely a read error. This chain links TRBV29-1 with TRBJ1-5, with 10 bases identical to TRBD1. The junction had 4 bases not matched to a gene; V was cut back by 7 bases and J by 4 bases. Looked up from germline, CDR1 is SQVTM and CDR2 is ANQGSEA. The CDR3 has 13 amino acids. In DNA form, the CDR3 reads TGCAGCGCTGGGACAGGGGCAAATCAGCCCCAGCATTCT. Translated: CSAGTGANQPQHS.

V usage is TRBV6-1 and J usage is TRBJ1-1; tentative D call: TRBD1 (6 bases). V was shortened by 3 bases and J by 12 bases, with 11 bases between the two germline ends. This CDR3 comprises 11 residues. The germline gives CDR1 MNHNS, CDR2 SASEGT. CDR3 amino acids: CASSEGGVTFF. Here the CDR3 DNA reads TGTGCCAGCAGTGAGGGGGGCGTAACTTTCTTT.

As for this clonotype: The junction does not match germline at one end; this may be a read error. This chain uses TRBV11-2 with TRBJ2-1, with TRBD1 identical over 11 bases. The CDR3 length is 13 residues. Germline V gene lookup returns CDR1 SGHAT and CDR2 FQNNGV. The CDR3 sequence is CVSSLARTGGRFF. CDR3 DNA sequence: TGTGTCAGCAGCTTAGCGCGGACAGGGGGCCGGTTCTTC.

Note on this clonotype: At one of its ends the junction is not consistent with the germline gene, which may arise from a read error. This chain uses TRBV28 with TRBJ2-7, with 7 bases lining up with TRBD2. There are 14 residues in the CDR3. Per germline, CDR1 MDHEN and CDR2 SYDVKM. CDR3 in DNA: TGTACCAGCAGCCCAATGACTAGCCTCTACGAGCAGTACTTC. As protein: CTSSPMTSLYEQYF. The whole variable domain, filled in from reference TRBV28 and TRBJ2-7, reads DVKVTQSSRYLVKRTGEKVFLECVQDMDHENMFWYRQDPGLGLRLIYFSYDVKMKEKGDIPEGYSVSREKKERFSLILESASTNQTSMYLCTSSPMTSLYEQYFGPGTRLTVT.

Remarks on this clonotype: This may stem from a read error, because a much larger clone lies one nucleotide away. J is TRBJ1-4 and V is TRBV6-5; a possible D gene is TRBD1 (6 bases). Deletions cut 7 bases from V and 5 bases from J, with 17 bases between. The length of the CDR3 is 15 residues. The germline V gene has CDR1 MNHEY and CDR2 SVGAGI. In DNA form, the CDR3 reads TGTGCCAGCAATTCCCACAGGGTGGGAAATGAAAAACTGTTTTTT. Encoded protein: CASNSHRVGNEKLFF.

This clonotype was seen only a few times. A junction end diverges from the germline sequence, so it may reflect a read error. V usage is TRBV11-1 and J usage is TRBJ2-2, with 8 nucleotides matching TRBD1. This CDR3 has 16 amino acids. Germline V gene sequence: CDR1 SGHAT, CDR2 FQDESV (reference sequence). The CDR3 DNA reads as TGCGCCAGCACCTCCCAGGACAGGGTAGACACCGGGGAGCTGTTTTTT. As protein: CASTSQDRVDTGELFF.

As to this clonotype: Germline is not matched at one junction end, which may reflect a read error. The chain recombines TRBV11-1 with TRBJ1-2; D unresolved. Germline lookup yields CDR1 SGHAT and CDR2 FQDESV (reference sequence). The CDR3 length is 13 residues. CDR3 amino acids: CASSLDGEYGYTF. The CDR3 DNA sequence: TGTGCCAGCAGTTTGGATGGGGAGTATGGGTACACCTTC.

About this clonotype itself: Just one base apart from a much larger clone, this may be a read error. CDR3 in amino acids: CASSDLHRPQHF. CDR3 in DNA: TGTGCCAGCAGTGATCTCCATCGGCCCCAGCATTTT. The chain uses TRBV6-1 and TRBJ1-5; D unclear. V was trimmed by 3 bases and J by 9 bases, leaving 9 bases between them. Germline lookup yields CDR1 MNHNS and CDR2 SASEGT. The CDR3 has 12 residues.

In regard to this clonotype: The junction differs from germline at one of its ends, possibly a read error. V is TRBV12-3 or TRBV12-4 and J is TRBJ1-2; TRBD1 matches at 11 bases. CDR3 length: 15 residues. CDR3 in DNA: TGTACCAGCAGTTCCTGGGACAGGGGGATAGGTGGCTTCACCTTC. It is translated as CTSSSWDRGIGGFTF.

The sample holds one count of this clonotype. Written as DNA, the CDR3 is TGCAGTACGAAAGGGATAGCGGGAGAGTACAATGAGCAGTTCTTC. The encoded protein is CSTKGIAGEYNEQFF. The rearrangement links TRBV20-1 to TRBJ2-1; 9 positions match TRBD2. With V trimmed by 8 bases and J by 4 bases, 12 bases remained unmatched. The CDR3 contains 15 residues. The germline V gene has CDR1 DFQATT and CDR2 SNEGSKA (reference sequence).

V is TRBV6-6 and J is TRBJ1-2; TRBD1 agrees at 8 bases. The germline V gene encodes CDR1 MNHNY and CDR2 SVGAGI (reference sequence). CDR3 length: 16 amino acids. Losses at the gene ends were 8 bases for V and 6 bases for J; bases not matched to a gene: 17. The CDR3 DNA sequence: TGTGCCAGCTTTTTAGGACAGGGCCTGGGGGCGAATGGCTACACCTTC. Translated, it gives CASFLGQGLGANGYTF.

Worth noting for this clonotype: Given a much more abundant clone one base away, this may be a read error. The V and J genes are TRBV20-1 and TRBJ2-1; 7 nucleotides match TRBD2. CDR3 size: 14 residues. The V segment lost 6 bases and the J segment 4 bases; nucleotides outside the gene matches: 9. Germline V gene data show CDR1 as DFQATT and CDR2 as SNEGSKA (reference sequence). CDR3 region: CSAITSETYNEQFF. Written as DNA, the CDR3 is TGCAGTGCGATTACTAGCGAGACTTACAATGAGCAGTTCTTC.